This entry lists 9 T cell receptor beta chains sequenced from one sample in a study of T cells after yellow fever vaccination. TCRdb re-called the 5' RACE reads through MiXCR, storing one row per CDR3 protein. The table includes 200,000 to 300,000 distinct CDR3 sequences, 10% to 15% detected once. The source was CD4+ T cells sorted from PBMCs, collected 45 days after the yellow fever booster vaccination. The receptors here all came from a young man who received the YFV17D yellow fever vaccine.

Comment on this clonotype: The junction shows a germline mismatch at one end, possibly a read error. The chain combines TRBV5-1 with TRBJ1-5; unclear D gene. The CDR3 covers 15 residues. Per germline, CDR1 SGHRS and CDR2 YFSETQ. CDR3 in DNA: TGCTCCAGCAGCTTATCCGGGGTAAGCAATCAGCCCCAGCATTTT. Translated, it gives CSSSLSGVSNQPQHF.

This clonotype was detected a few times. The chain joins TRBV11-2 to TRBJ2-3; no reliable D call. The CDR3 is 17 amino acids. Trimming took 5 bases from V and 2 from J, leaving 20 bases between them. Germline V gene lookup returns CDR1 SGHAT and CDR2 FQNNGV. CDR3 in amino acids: CASSLKGGPTFTDTQYF. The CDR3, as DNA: TGTGCCAGCAGCCTCAAGGGTGGTCCAACATTCACAGATACGCAGTATTTT.

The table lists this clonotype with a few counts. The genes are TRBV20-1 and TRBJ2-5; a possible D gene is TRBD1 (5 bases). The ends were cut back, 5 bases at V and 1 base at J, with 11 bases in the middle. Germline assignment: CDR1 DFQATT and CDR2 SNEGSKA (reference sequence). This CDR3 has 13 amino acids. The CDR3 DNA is TGCAGTGCTTCCCGACAGCTCCAAGAGACCCAGTACTTC. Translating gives CSASRQLQETQYF.

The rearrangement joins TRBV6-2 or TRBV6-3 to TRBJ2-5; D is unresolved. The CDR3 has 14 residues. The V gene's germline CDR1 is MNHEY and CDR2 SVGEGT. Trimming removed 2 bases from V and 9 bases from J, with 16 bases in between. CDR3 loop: CASSYGRLSLSQYF. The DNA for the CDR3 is TGTGCCAGCAGTTACGGACGACTTTCGCTATCCCAGTACTTC.

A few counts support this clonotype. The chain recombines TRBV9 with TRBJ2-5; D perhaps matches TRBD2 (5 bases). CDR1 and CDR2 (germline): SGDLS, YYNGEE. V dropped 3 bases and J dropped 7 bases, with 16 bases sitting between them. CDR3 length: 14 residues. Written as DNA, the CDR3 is TGTGCCAGCAGCGCACCGGGAAGTCGGGGGACCCAGTACTTC. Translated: CASSAPGSRGTQYF.

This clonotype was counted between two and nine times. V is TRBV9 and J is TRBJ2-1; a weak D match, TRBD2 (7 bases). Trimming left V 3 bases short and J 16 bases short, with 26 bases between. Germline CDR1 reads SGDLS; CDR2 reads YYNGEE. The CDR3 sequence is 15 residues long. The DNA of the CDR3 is TGTGCCAGCAGCGAGGGGGGAGGGATTAGGGCCAGCCTCTTCTTC. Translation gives CASSEGGGIRASLFF.

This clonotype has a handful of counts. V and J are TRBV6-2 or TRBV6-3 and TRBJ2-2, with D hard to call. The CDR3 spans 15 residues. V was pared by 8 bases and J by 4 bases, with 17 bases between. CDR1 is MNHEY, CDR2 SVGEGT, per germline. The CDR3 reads CASLRDPVVTGELFF. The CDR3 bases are TGTGCCAGCCTTAGGGATCCCGTAGTCACCGGGGAGCTGTTTTTT.

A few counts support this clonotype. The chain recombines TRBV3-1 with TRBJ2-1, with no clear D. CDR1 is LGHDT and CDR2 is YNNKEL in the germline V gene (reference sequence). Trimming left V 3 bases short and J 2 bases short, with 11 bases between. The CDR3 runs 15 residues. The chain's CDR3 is CASSHPPLAYNEQFF. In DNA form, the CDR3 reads TGTGCCAGCAGCCATCCCCCCCTGGCCTACAATGAGCAGTTCTTC.

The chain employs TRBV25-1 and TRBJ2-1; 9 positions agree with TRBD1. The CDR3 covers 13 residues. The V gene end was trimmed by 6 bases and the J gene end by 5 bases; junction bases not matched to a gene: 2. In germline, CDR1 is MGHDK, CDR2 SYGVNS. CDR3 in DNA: TGTGCCAGCAGGGACAGGGGAAACAATGAGCAGTTCTTC. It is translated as CASRDRGNNEQFF.